The 6 T cell receptor beta chains presented below share a single source sample, sequenced in a study of blood T cells in healthy people across ages. Alongside a J-beta primer mix, a sample-barcoded 5' primer served in a second PCR lasting roughly 7 to 12 cycles. Each CDR3 protein is one row after TCRdb ran MiXCR on the 5' RACE reads. The repertoire has 650,000 or so distinct CDR3 sequences, roughly half of them found once; the top ten carry roughly 14%. The sequenced material came from blood. These TCRs come from a woman at least 80 years old in good health.

This clonotype was picked up many times. The J gene is TRBJ1-6, the V gene TRBV20-1; the match to TRBD1 covers 8 bases. The CDR3 contains 15 residues. J was trimmed by 0 bases and V by 6 bases; bases with no gene match: 4. Germline V gives CDR1 DFQATT, CDR2 SNEGSKA (reference sequence). The chain's CDR3 is CSADREGSYNSPLHF. CDR3 nucleotides: TGCAGTGCGGACAGGGAAGGCTCCTATAATTCACCCCTCCACTTT.

This clonotype was observed many times. The chain recombines TRBV11-2 with TRBJ2-1; a possible D gene is TRBD2 (6 bases). V lost 1 base and J lost 12, with 28 bases in between. This CDR3 is built from 18 residues. Germline V lookup: CDR1 SGHAT, CDR2 FQNNGV. The CDR3 loop reads CASSLVVRRDWAPQRQFF. DNA of the CDR3: TGTGCCAGCAGCTTAGTAGTCCGGCGGGACTGGGCTCCACAACGGCAGTTCTTC. The full variable domain, with the rest looked up from reference TRBV11-2 and TRBJ2-1, is EAGVAQSPRYKIIEKRQSVAFWCNPISGHATLYWYQQILGQGPKLLIQFQNNGVVDDSQLPKDRFSAERLKGVDSTLKIQPAKLEDSAVYLCASSLVVRRDWAPQRQFFGPGTRLTVL.

The chain recombines TRBV12-3 or TRBV12-4 with TRBJ1-1; TRBD1 is a possible D gene (6 bases). The CDR3 runs to 16 residues. The germline V and J ends were trimmed by 4 bases and 3 bases, with 18 bases remaining between them. CDR3 sequence reads: CASSSPPGAPDTEAFF. CDR3 nucleotide sequence: TGTGCCAGCAGTTCCCCTCCGGGGGCGCCTGACACTGAAGCTTTCTTT.

A remark on this clonotype: One junction end disagrees with the germline gene, perhaps due to a read error. This chain's CDR3 is CASPPSDSQWNGYTF. DNA for the CDR3: TGTGCCAGCCCACCATCGGACAGCCAGTGGAATGGCTACACCTTC. The gene calls are TRBV18 and TRBJ1-2; the D gene is possibly TRBD1 (6 bases). The CDR3 totals 15 residues. CDR1 and CDR2 from the germline V gene are KGHSH and LQKENI.

The V and J genes are TRBV30 and TRBJ1-1; 8 bases agree with TRBD1. Losses at the gene ends were 3 bases for V and 0 bases for J; bases not matched to a gene: 12. Looked up from germline, CDR1 is GTSNPN and CDR2 is SVGIG (reference sequence). This CDR3 region has 17 residues. The CDR3 loop is CAWRNLVTGGMNTEAFF. As DNA, the CDR3 is TGTGCCTGGAGAAATCTGGTTACAGGGGGGATGAACACTGAAGCTTTCTTT.

This clonotype came up many times. The gene calls are TRBV6-6 and TRBJ2-5; D may correspond to TRBD1 or TRBD2 (5 bases each). The CDR3 runs 16 residues. Germline V gene data show CDR1 as MNHNY and CDR2 as SVGAGI (reference sequence). V lost 0 bases and J lost 4, with 15 bases in between. CDR3 nucleotides: TGTGCCAGCAGTTACTCATCACTTGGGGGAGTAGAGACCCAGTACTTC. It specifies CASSYSSLGGVETQYF.